This entry features one T cell receptor beta chain sequence. Its antigen is undetermined. The data were produced by immunoSEQ multiplex PCR, yet TCRdb's version contains in-frame clones alone and is incomplete. The repertoire holds some 19,000 clones, with about 89% as singletons. The germline V gene encodes CDR1 LGHNA and CDR2 YNFKEQ. V lost 2 bases and J lost 2; bases outside the gene matches: 3. The CDR3 has 15 residues. This sample stems from a study of OX40 agonist ivuxolimab in advanced cancers. On the study more broadly: Past anti-PD-1, anti-PD-L1 or anti-CTLA-4 therapy was accepted, and approximately 40% had received some.

Sampling times: baseline, cycle 4 day 1, cycle 7 day 1. Study findings and constraints: At 0.1 to 3.0 mg/kg and by week 6, clonal expansion occurred in CD4+ and CD8+ blood T cells. Low normalized clonal expansion also occurred in some nonresponding patients.

The sequence came from an adult with an advanced solid tumor such as melanoma, head and neck, liver or kidney cancer. The sequencing here drew on CD4+ or CD8+ T cells sorted from blood, taken in a trial of the OX40 agonist ivuxolimab. The chain carries TRBV4-2 and TRBJ2-7; 10 bases map to TRBD2. CDR3 amino acids: CASSQPLAGAYEQYF. Here the CDR3 DNA reads TGTGCCAGCAGCCAACCCCTAGCGGGGGCCTACGAGCAGTACTTC.